The rows below give T cell receptor beta chains drawn from one sample of a study of shared clonotypes between healthy human individuals. Some clones are missing from TCRdb's copy, which holds only in-frame ones; the method was immunoSEQ multiplex PCR. Of about 470,000 clones listed, more than 75% are singletons. The sequencing sample was made of PBMCs. Receptor source: a middle-aged woman in good health. Some clones in this sample may be carry-over from other donors' samples. Each CDR3 is given with its conserved first and last residue. Fields, in order: D gene, clone size, V gene, J gene, CDR3 length, CDR3 protein, CDR3 DNA. A D gene is named only where the DNA matches it firmly. Size is omitted from some rows. Given values are once, few, many or a class for expanded clones.

D: -
size: few
V: TRBV18
J: TRBJ1-1
length: 14
CDR3: CASSPAGAGTEAFF
DNA: TGTGCCAGCTCACCAGCAGGGGCTGGCACTGAAGCTTTCTTT

D: -
size: -
V: TRBV11-1
J: TRBJ2-2
length: 16
CDR3: CASSSQGHPNTGELFF
DNA: TGTGCCAGCAGCTCCCAGGGACATCCGAACACCGGGGAGCTGTTTTTT

D: TRBD2
size: -
V: TRBV7-9
J: TRBJ2-7
length: 17
CDR3: CASSSRTSGRVNYEQYF
DNA: TGTGCCAGCAGCTCACGGACTAGCGGGAGGGTTAACTACGAGCAGTACTTC

D: -
size: -
V: TRBV5-8
J: TRBJ2-7
length: 14
CDR3: CASSKTGPGYEQYF
DNA: TGTGCCAGCAGCAAGACGGGACCCGGATACGAGCAGTACTTC

D: TRBD1
size: -
V: TRBV5-1
J: TRBJ2-2
length: 15
CDR3: CASSPNPGGSGELFF
DNA: TGCGCCAGCAGCCCGAATCCAGGGGGCTCCGGGGAGCTGTTTTTT

D: TRBD1
size: -
V: TRBV6-4
J: TRBJ2-7
length: 14
CDR3: CASSESQGAFEQYF
DNA: TGTGCCAGCAGTGAGTCACAGGGGGCTTTCGAGCAGTACTTC

D: -
size: -
V: TRBV5-1
J: TRBJ2-3
length: 15
CDR3: CASSASSDGTDTQYF
DNA: TGCGCCAGCAGCGCCAGCAGCGACGGCACAGATACGCAGTATTTT

D: -
size: -
V: TRBV28
J: TRBJ1-1
length: 14
CDR3: CASSWAGRFTQAFF
DNA: TGTGCCAGCAGTTGGGCGGGACGCTTTACCCAAGCTTTCTTT

D: -
size: -
V: TRBV4-1
J: TRBJ2-1
length: 15
CDR3: CASSPTGYDYNEQFF
DNA: TGCGCCAGCAGCCCCACAGGCTACGATTACAATGAGCAGTTCTTC

D: -
size: -
V: TRBV27
J: TRBJ1-1
length: 14
CDR3: CASSFSSGNTEAFF
DNA: TGTGCCAGCAGTTTTTCGTCGGGTAACACTGAAGCTTTCTTT

D: TRBD2
size: -
V: TRBV6-1
J: TRBJ2-3
length: 14
CDR3: CASSEAGGEDTQYF
DNA: TGTGCCAGCAGTGAAGCTGGGGGGGAGGATACGCAGTATTTT

D: -
size: -
V: TRBV11-2
J: TRBJ2-2
length: 15
CDR3: CASSGAAFNTGELFF
DNA: TGTGCCAGCAGTGGGGCAGCGTTCAACACCGGGGAGCTGTTTTTT

D: TRBD2
size: -
V: TRBV30
J: TRBJ2-3
length: 11
CDR3: CAWSAGTSFYF
DNA: TGTGCCTGGAGTGCGGGGACTAGCTTCTATTTT

D: -
size: -
V: TRBV11-2
J: TRBJ1-3
length: 14
CDR3: CASSHPGGGNTIYF
DNA: TGTGCCAGCAGCCATCCGGGCGGTGGAAACACCATATATTTT

D: TRBD1
size: -
V: TRBV5-1
J: TRBJ1-1
length: 15
CDR3: CASSPTGQANTEAFF
DNA: TGCGCCAGCAGCCCTACTGGACAGGCCAACACTGAAGCTTTCTTT

D: TRBD2
size: -
V: TRBV11-3
J: TRBJ2-3
length: 14
CDR3: CASSPTSGTDTQYF
DNA: TGTGCCAGCAGCCCGACTAGCGGCACAGATACGCAGTATTTT

D: TRBD1
size: -
V: TRBV10-2
J: TRBJ2-5
length: 15
CDR3: CAIAVGTGGVETQYF
DNA: TGCGCCATAGCGGTGGGAACAGGGGGCGTCGAGACCCAGTACTTC

D: -
size: -
V: TRBV21-1
J: TRBJ1-5
length: 16
CDR3: CASSRGRSQKNQPQHF
DNA: TGTGCCAGCAGCCGGGGGCGTTCACAGAAAAACCAGCCCCAGCATTTT

D: -
size: -
V: TRBV29-1
J: TRBJ2-7
length: 11
CDR3: CSVEITYEQYF
DNA: TGCAGCGTTGAAATCACCTACGAGCAGTACTTC

D: -
size: -
V: TRBV7-8
J: TRBJ2-5
length: 14
CDR3: CASSQGQHQETQYF
DNA: TGTGCCAGCAGCCAGGGACAACACCAAGAGACCCAGTACTTC

D: TRBD1
size: once
V: TRBV4-1
J: TRBJ1-2
length: 15
CDR3: CASSQTGTSNYGYTF
DNA: TGCGCCAGCAGTCAGACAGGGACGAGCAACTATGGCTACACCTTC

D: TRBD2
size: -
V: TRBV30
J: TRBJ2-3
length: 14
CDR3: CAWAPGLGTDTQYF
DNA: TGTGCCTGGGCTCCGGGACTAGGCACAGATACGCAGTATTTT

D: TRBD1
size: once
V: TRBV19
J: TRBJ2-3
length: 18
CDR3: CASSMSRGGTGSTDTQYF
DNA: TGTGCCAGTAGTATGAGTAGAGGAGGGACAGGGTCTACAGATACGCAGTATTTT

D: -
size: few
V: TRBV30
J: TRBJ1-2
length: 13
CDR3: CAWSRLEDYGYTF
DNA: TGTGCCTGGAGTCGACTTGAGGACTATGGCTACACCTTC

D: -
size: once
V: TRBV11-2
J: TRBJ2-5
length: 15
CDR3: CASSLAGAAQETQYF
DNA: TGTGCCAGCAGCTTAGCTGGGGCGGCTCAAGAGACCCAGTACTTC

D: -
size: -
V: TRBV15
J: TRBJ2-7
length: 13
CDR3: CATSRDRGYEQYF
DNA: TGTGCCACCAGCAGAGATAGGGGCTACGAGCAGTACTTC

D: -
size: once
V: TRBV29-1
J: TRBJ1-1
length: 13
CDR3: CSVEGRLNTEAFF
DNA: TGCAGCGTGGAGGGGCGGCTGAACACTGAAGCTTTCTTT

D: TRBD2
size: -
V: TRBV5-4
J: TRBJ2-7
length: 15
CDR3: CASSYGLALAGEQYF
DNA: TGTGCCAGCAGCTACGGACTAGCGCTAGCGGGGGAGCAGTACTTC

D: -
size: -
V: TRBV5-1
J: TRBJ2-3
length: 14
CDR3: CASSLGLDTDTQYF
DNA: TGCGCCAGCAGCTTGGGACTAGACACAGATACGCAGTATTTT

D: -
size: -
V: TRBV6-1
J: TRBJ1-5
length: 14
CDR3: CASTDGWGNQPQHF
DNA: TGTGCCAGCACCGACGGATGGGGCAATCAGCCCCAGCATTTT

D: -
size: once
V: TRBV5-4
J: TRBJ1-2
length: 14
CDR3: CASSPGGTYYGYTF
DNA: TGTGCCAGCAGCCCAGGAGGCACGTACTATGGCTACACCTTC

D: -
size: -
V: TRBV18
J: TRBJ2-7
length: 14
CDR3: CASSPVIDFYEQYF
DNA: TGTGCCAGCTCACCAGTTATAGATTTCTACGAGCAGTACTTC

D: -
size: many
V: TRBV5-6
J: TRBJ2-5
length: 15
CDR3: CASSPVGRVQETQYF
DNA: TGTGCCAGCAGCCCTGTGGGCAGGGTGCAAGAGACCCAGTACTTC

D: TRBD2
size: -
V: TRBV19
J: TRBJ2-7
length: 15
CDR3: CASSIASGGTYEQYF
DNA: TGTGCCAGTAGTATAGCTAGCGGGGGCACCTACGAGCAGTACTTC

D: -
size: few
V: TRBV11-2
J: TRBJ2-1
length: 17
CDR3: CASSPRTTALPGNEQFF
DNA: TGTGCCAGCAGCCCCCGAACGACAGCCCTCCCAGGGAATGAGCAGTTCTTC

D: -
size: -
V: TRBV19
J: TRBJ1-2
length: 13
CDR3: CASRRLTGYGYTF
DNA: TGTGCCAGTAGGCGACTAACGGGCTATGGCTACACCTTC

D: -
size: -
V: TRBV4-1
J: TRBJ2-5
length: 14
CDR3: CASSHQGGRETQYF
DNA: TGCGCCAGCAGCCACCAGGGGGGACGGGAGACCCAGTACTTC

D: -
size: -
V: TRBV10-3
J: TRBJ2-3
length: 16
CDR3: CAISELHPNQGDTQYF
DNA: TGTGCCATCAGTGAGTTGCATCCTAATCAGGGAGATACGCAGTATTTT

D: -
size: -
V: TRBV9
J: TRBJ1-1
length: 15
CDR3: CASSPGWALNTEAFF
DNA: TGTGCCAGCAGCCCAGGTTGGGCCTTGAACACTGAAGCTTTCTTT

D: TRBD1
size: -
V: TRBV19
J: TRBJ2-1
length: 16
CDR3: CASSIPGQGSVGEQFF
DNA: TGTGCCAGTAGTATTCCCGGACAGGGTTCGGTCGGTGAGCAGTTCTTC

D: -
size: -
V: TRBV27
J: TRBJ1-5
length: 14
CDR3: CAITPGLGNQPQHF
DNA: TGTGCCATCACCCCCGGGCTAGGGAATCAGCCCCAGCATTTT

D: -
size: -
V: TRBV28
J: TRBJ1-6
length: 16
CDR3: CASSLKGFRRISPLHF
DNA: TGTGCCAGCAGTCTCAAGGGATTTAGGAGGATTTCACCCCTCCACTTT

D: TRBD2
size: once
V: TRBV5-5
J: TRBJ2-1
length: 15
CDR3: CASSFSGEEGREQFF
DNA: TGTGCCAGCAGCTTTAGCGGGGAGGAGGGGAGAGAGCAGTTCTTC

D: -
size: -
V: TRBV29-1
J: TRBJ2-5
length: 12
CDR3: CSVGSGQETQYF
DNA: TGCAGCGTTGGGTCAGGGCAAGAGACCCAGTACTTC